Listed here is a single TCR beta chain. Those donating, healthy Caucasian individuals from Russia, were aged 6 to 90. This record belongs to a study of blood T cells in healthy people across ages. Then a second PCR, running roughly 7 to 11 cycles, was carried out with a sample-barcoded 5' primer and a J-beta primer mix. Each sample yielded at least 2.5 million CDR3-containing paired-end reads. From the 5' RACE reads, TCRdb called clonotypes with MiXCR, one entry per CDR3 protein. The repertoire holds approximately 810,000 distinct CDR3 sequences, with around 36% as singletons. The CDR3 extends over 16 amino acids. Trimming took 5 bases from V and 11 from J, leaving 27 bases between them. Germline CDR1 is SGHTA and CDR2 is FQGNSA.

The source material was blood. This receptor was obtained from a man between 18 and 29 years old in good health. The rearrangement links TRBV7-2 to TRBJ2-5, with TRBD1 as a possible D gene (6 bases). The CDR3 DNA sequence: TGTGCCAGCAGCATTCAGGGGATTGGGATTGGCAATGAGCAGTACTTC. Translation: CASSIQGIGIGNEQYF.